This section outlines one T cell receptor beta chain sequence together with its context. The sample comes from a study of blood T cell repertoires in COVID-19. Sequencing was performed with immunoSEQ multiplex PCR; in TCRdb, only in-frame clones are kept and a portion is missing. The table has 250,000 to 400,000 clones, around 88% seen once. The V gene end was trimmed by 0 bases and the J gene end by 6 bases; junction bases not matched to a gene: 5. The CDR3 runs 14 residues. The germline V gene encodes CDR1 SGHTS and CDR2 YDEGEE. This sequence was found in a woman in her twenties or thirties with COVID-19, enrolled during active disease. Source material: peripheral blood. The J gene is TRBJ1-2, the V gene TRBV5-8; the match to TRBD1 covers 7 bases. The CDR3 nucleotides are TGTGCCAGCAGCTTGGGACAGGGATACCATGGCTACACCTTC. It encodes CASSLGQGYHGYTF.